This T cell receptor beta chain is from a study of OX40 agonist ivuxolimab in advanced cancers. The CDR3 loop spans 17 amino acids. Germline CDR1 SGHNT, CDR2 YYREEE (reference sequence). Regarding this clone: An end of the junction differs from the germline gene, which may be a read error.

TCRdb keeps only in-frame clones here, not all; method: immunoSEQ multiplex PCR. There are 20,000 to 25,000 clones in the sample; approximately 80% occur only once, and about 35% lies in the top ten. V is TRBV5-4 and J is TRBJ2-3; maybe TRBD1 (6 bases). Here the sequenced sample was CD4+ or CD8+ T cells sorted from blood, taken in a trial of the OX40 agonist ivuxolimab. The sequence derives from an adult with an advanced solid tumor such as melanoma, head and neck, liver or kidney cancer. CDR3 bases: TGCGCCAGCAGCCAAGATTCTTACAGGGCTGGCACAGATACGCAGTATTTT. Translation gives CASSQDSYRAGTDTQYF.